The 6 T cell receptor beta chains presented below share a single source sample, sequenced in a study of T cell responses to AZD1222 COVID-19 vaccine. Sequencing was performed with immunoSEQ multiplex PCR; in TCRdb, only in-frame clones are kept and a portion is missing. Of roughly 110,000 clones listed, about nine tenths were seen once; the top ten hold around 8%. The sequenced sample was peripheral blood, obtained 28 days after the second AZD1222 dose. The source of these receptors is an adult who received the AZD1222 COVID-19 vaccine.

This clone has a handful of counts. The V gene is TRBV18, the J gene TRBJ1-5; unclear D gene. Germline V gene data show CDR1 as KGHSH and CDR2 as LQKENI. CDR3 size: 14 residues. Trimming pared 2 bases from V and 7 bases from J, leaving 12 bases between. This CDR3 reads CASSPTAGRQPQHF. CDR3 nucleotides: TGTGCCAGCTCACCAACGGCAGGTCGCCAGCCCCAGCATTTT.

This sequence joins TRBV27 and TRBJ1-1, with 9 bases matching TRBD1. Germline V gene sequence: CDR1 MNHEY, CDR2 SMNVEV (reference sequence). The CDR3 runs to 15 residues. Trimming took 2 bases from V and 7 from J; bases not matched to a gene: 8. DNA of the CDR3: TGTGCCAGCAGTTTAGGGGACAGGGCTAGGGGTGAAGCTTTCTTT. Translated, it gives CASSLGDRARGEAFF.

The genes are TRBV12-3 or TRBV12-4 and TRBJ1-1; 10 bases map to TRBD1. The trim removed 8 bases at V and 6 bases at J, leaving 6 bases unmatched. The CDR3 extends over 13 amino acids. CDR3 coding DNA: TGTGCCAGCGAGGGACAGGGGTGGGCTGAAGCTTTCTTT. As protein: CASEGQGWAEAFF.

The chain recombines TRBV30 with TRBJ1-4; 8 bases agree with TRBD1. The CDR3 length is 14 residues. CDR1 and CDR2 (germline): GTSNPN, SVGIG (reference sequence). Unmatched junction bases numbered 5, after V lost 0 bases and J lost 8 bases. CDR3 in amino acids: CAWSVGQGGEKLFF. The CDR3 coding sequence is TGTGCCTGGAGTGTAGGACAGGGTGGGGAAAAACTGTTTTTT.

The table lists this clone with a count of one. CDR3 in DNA: TGTGCCAGCAGCCTTGACAGGTACTCTGGAAACACCATATATTTT. This encodes CASSLDRYSGNTIYF. The V gene is TRBV3-1 (or the pseudogene TRBV3-2), the J gene TRBJ1-3; perhaps TRBD1 as D (6 bases). In germline, CDR1 is LGHDT, CDR2 YNNKEL (reference sequence). Trimming removed 4 bases from V and 0 bases from J, with 10 bases in between. This CDR3 comprises 15 residues.

This chain links TRBV5-1 with TRBJ1-1, with 10 bases that match TRBD1. The CDR3 spans 14 residues. Germline values: CDR1 SGHRS, CDR2 YFSETQ. V shed 5 bases and J 5 bases; nucleotides not matched to a gene: 6. CDR3 nucleotides: TGCGCCAGCAGGGAGACAGGGGGCTTGACTGAAGCTTTCTTT. It is translated as CASRETGGLTEAFF.